This T cell receptor (beta chain) was recorded in a study of TIL therapy for anti-PD-1-resistant metastatic lung cancer. Sequencing used immunoSEQ v3. Sequencing depth was around 1.9 million read pairs for survey level, roughly 4.5-6 million for deep. The table came from immunoSEQ multiplex PCR; TCRdb's copy has only in-frame clones and leaves some out. The sample has about 50,000 clones; less than 75% are singletons. Comments on this clone: The antigen remains unidentified. The conserved final phenylalanine or tryptophan is absent from the CDR3, which likely points to a read error.

Specified time point: pre-treatment sample, taken before nivolumab and TIL therapy. Tumor tissue came from excised metastases, mostly pleural nodules or supraclavicular lymph nodes. Tumors were harvested before any PD-1/PD-L1 blockade. General observations from the study: TIL cultures after expansion showed higher clonality and lower diversity than baseline tumor (median about 6% vs 30%).

The CDR3 has 16 residues. The J segment lost 4 bases and the V segment lost 6 bases, leaving 10 bases of the junction unmatched. In germline, CDR1 is SNHLY, CDR2 FYNNEI. The genes are TRBV2 and TRBJ1-5, with 9 bases matching TRBD1. The source of this sequence is a person aged 25-85 years with non-small cell lung cancer. The material sequenced was tumor tissue, taken at baseline. The chain's CDR3 is CASRIGTGFRNQPQHL. The CDR3 bases are TGTGCCAGCAGGATTGGGACAGGGTTTCGAAATCAGCCCCAGCATCTT.